The clone carrying this T cell receptor (beta chain) was seen a few times. As yet, its antigen is unknown. RNA transcripts were the source from which TCR beta CDR3 regions were amplified. A first-round RT-PCR used HTBI primers, followed by a second-round multiplex PCR. One entry per CDR3 protein, called by TCRdb with MiXCR from the multiplex PCR reads. The data contain around 1,000,000 distinct CDR3 sequences, 36% of them singletons. Germline V gene data show CDR1 as GTSNPN and CDR2 as SVGIG (reference sequence). J was trimmed by 5 bases and V by 5 bases; bases with no gene match: 7. The CDR3 contains 14 residues. The study recruited hyperthyroidism patients aged 18 to 65 who were newly diagnosed, under 2 months' duration. Other autoimmune disease, uncontrolled infection, pregnancy and lactation led to exclusion. Diagnostic conclusions were grounded in clinical symptoms, serum thyroxine, TRAb, thyroid ultrasound and orbital computed tomography.

This record belongs to a study of Graves' ophthalmopathy and Graves' hyperthyroidism. Whole-study results and caveats: Appearing in blood as well were most expanded thyroid clonotypes above 0.001 frequency.

This sequence was found in an adult man with Graves' hyperthyroidism. The source material was peripheral blood or thyroid tissue (not recorded which). This chain joins TRBV30 and TRBJ1-4; 8 nucleotides line up with TRBD1. The CDR3 spells CAWGSGQANEKLFF. In nucleotides, the CDR3 is TGTGCCTGGGGGTCGGGACAGGCAAATGAAAAACTGTTTTTT.